This T cell receptor beta chain was profiled in a study of radiotherapy plus CTLA-4 blockade in lung cancer. The table came from immunoSEQ multiplex PCR; TCRdb's copy has only in-frame clones and leaves some out. There are more than 40,000 clones in the sample; around nine tenths occur only once, and 7.8% lies in the top ten. As to this clone: Antigen unknown.

The study's findings and limits: Expansion of tumor-derived TCR clones was observed in blood after radiotherapy plus ipilimumab.

Those with chemo-refractory metastatic non-small-cell lung cancer were treated with focal radiation combined with CTLA-4 blockade using ipilimumab. The CDR3 sequence is 14 residues long. Trimming removed 6 bases at V and 2 bases at J, with 13 bases between. Germline assignment: CDR1 SGHTA and CDR2 FQGNSA. The origin of this receptor is a human donor with non-small cell lung cancer whose response to radiotherapy plus ipilimumab could not be evaluated. Here the sequenced sample was peripheral blood, taken from a patient treated with radiotherapy plus ipilimumab. J is TRBJ2-5 and V is TRBV7-2; the D is unclear. CDR3 in amino acids: CASSPTNLQETQYF. For the CDR3, the DNA is TGTGCCAGCAGTCCCACGAACTTACAAGAGACCCAGTACTTC. Full variable domain (remainder filled in from reference TRBV7-2 and TRBJ2-5): GAGVSQSPSNKVTEKGKDVELRCDPISGHTALYWYRQSLGQGLEFLIYFQGNSAPDKSGLPSDRFSAERTGGSVSTLTIQRTQQEDSAVYLCASSPTNLQETQYFGPGTRLLVL.